This TCR beta chain stems from a study of technical replicates of blood from a handful of donors. V was pared by 7 bases and J by 3 bases, with 10 bases between. The length of the CDR3 is 12 residues. Germline V gene sequence: CDR1 ENHRY, CDR2 SYGVKD. TCRdb keeps only in-frame clones here, not all; method: immunoSEQ multiplex PCR. The repertoire holds around 80,000 clones, with roughly 90% as singletons. The receptor comes from a human donor in good health. The genes are TRBV10-3 and TRBJ2-7; D might be TRBD1 (5 bases). The material sequenced was T cells isolated from PBMCs. The CDR3 reads CAIISDSYEQYF. The CDR3 DNA is TGTGCCATCATCTCCGACAGCTACGAGCAGTACTTC.